The clone carrying this TCR beta chain was seen more than once but under ten times. Its target is unknown. TCRdb re-called the 5' RACE reads with MiXCR, one entry per CDR3 protein. The sample has about 260,000 distinct CDR3 sequences; about an eighth are singletons. This entry comes from a study of T cells after yellow fever vaccination. Study overall: Some fractions had low cell numbers, and these were prepared with SMART-Seq v4 Ultra Low Input. General study results and limits: Within FACS-sorted repertoires, abundant clonotypes contaminating from the bulk population could be present.

The CDR3 length is 18 residues. Germline trimming cut 4 bases from V and 9 bases from J; bases unmatched to any gene: 17. Germline V gives CDR1 SGHRS, CDR2 YFSETQ. This clonotype was obtained from a man aged 25-45 years who received the YFV17D yellow fever vaccine. The sequences come from CD4+ T cells sorted from PBMCs, collected 45 days after the yellow fever booster vaccination. The chain uses TRBV5-1 and TRBJ2-1, with 12 positions matching TRBD2. The CDR3: CASSPTSSGRAAEGEQFF. The DNA of the CDR3 is TGCGCCAGCAGCCCCACATCTAGCGGGAGGGCAGCGGAAGGTGAGCAGTTCTTC. The full variable domain, in which reference TRBV5-1 and TRBJ2-1 provide the parts outside the CDR3, is KAGVTQTPRYLIKTRGQQVTLSCSPISGHRSVSWYQQTPGQGLQFLFEYFSETQRNKGNFPGRFSGRQFSNSRSEMNVSTLELGDSALYLCASSPTSSGRAAEGEQFFGPGTRLTVL.